The entry below gives a single T cell receptor (beta chain) sequence along with its context. The CDR3 consists of 15 residues. The V gene end was trimmed by 5 bases and the J gene end by 4 bases; junction bases not matched to a gene: 7. The germline gives CDR1 MNHEY, CDR2 SMNVEV (reference sequence). With a J-beta primer mix and a sample-barcoded 5' primer, a second PCR ran about 6 to 11 cycles. TCRdb passed the 5' RACE reads through MiXCR, listing each CDR3 protein once. Among approximately 1,000,000 distinct CDR3 sequences listed, under 40% were seen once. The sample comes from a study of blood T cells in healthy people across ages.

This receptor was identified in a man between 18 and 29 years old in good health. The sample consisted of blood. The chain links TRBV27 to TRBJ1-2; 10 bases line up with TRBD1. DNA of the CDR3: TGTGCCAGCAGTGCTTCGACAGGGGGCGCCTATGGCTACACCTTC. It yields the protein CASSASTGGAYGYTF.